This T cell receptor beta chain was identified in a study of T cell responses to AZD1222 COVID-19 vaccine. Overall study findings and caveats: None of the repertoires were sampled until the peak T cell response had passed. Donors were largely white British and mainly female; clonal diversity was possibly underestimated. Spike-specific TCRs gained breadth and depth after people received two AZD1222 doses.

A single count supports this clone. The antigen remains undetermined. Sequenced by immunoSEQ multiplex PCR; TCRdb stores in-frame clones only, minus some. The table records roughly 110,000 clones, 85% to 95% of them present only once. The junction had 4 bases not matched to a gene; V was cut back by 7 bases and J by 0 bases. The CDR3 sequence is 14 residues long. Germline V lookup: CDR1 GTSNPN, CDR2 SVGIG (reference sequence). The receptor was derived from an adult who received the AZD1222 COVID-19 vaccine. The J gene is TRBJ1-1, the V gene TRBV30; 11 nucleotides align to TRBD1. The material was peripheral blood, obtained 28 days after the second AZD1222 dose. CDR3 nucleotide sequence: TGTGCCTTCGGGACAGGGGGAATGAACACTGAAGCTTTCTTT. The encoded protein is CAFGTGGMNTEAFF.